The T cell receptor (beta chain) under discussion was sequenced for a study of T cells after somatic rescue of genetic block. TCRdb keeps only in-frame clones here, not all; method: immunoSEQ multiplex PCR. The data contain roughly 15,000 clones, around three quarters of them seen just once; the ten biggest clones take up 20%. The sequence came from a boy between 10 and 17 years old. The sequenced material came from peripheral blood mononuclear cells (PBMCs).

This CDR3 is CAWSLQGYYGYTF. CDR3 sequence (DNA): TGTGCCTGGAGTTTACAGGGCTACTATGGCTACACCTTC. This chain links TRBV30 with TRBJ1-2; D is possibly TRBD1 (6 bases). The germline V and J ends were trimmed by 2 bases and 3 bases, with 10 bases remaining between them. Germline V gene sequence: CDR1 GTSNPN, CDR2 SVGIG (reference sequence). CDR3 length equals 13 residues.